This TCR beta chain was captured in a study of glioma-infiltrating T cells. The study, taken as a whole, reports: Non-neoplastic patients had below-expected tissue-blood divergence, while all gliomas exceeded expectation.

In regard to this clonotype: Its cognate antigen is unknown. A read error may account for a junction end that differs from germline.

Germline lookup yields CDR1 LNHNV and CDR2 YYDKDF (reference sequence). CDR3 length equals 18 residues. Amplification of TCR alpha and beta CDR3 regions from RNA used iRepertoire nested multiplex PCR. MiXCR was run by TCRdb on the multiplex PCR reads, yielding one entry per CDR3 protein. This sample carries about 400,000 distinct CDR3 sequences, roughly 41% of them seen once, and the ten largest clones take approximately 12%. The chain employs TRBV15 and TRBJ2-3, with 12 bases matching TRBD2. The sequenced sample consisted of glioma tissue, nonneoplastic brain tissue, or PBMCs (not recorded which). This TCR came from a human donor with low-grade glioma or glioblastoma, undergoing nonglioma brain surgery, or in good health (not recorded which). The CDR3 nucleotides are TGTGCCACCAGGAGAGTCCCTGCTAGCGGGAGGGCATCAGATACGCAGTATTTT. Its protein is CATRRVPASGRASDTQYF. The variable domain in full, with the rest retrieved from reference TRBV15 and TRBJ2-3, is DAMVIQNPRYQVTQFGKPVTLSCSQTLNHNVMYWYQQKSSQAPKLLFHYYDKDFNNEADTPDNFQSRRPNTSFCFLDIRSPGLGDTAMYLCATRRVPASGRASDTQYFGPGTRLTVL.